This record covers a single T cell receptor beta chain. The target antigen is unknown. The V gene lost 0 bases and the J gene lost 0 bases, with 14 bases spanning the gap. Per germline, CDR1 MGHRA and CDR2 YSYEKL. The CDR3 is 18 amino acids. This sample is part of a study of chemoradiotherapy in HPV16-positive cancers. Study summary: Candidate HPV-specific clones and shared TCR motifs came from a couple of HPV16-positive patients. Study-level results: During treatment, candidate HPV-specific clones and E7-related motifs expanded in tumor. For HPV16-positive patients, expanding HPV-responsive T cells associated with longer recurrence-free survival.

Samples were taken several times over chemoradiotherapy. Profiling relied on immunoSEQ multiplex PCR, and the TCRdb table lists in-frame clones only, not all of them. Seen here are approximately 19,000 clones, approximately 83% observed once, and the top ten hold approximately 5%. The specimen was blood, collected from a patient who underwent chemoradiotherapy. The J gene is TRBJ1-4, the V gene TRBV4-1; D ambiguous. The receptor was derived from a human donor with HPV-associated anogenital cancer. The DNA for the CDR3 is TGCGCCAGCAGCCAAGAAATGGGCAGGAGCACAACTAATGAAAAACTGTTTTTT. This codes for CASSQEMGRSTTNEKLFF.